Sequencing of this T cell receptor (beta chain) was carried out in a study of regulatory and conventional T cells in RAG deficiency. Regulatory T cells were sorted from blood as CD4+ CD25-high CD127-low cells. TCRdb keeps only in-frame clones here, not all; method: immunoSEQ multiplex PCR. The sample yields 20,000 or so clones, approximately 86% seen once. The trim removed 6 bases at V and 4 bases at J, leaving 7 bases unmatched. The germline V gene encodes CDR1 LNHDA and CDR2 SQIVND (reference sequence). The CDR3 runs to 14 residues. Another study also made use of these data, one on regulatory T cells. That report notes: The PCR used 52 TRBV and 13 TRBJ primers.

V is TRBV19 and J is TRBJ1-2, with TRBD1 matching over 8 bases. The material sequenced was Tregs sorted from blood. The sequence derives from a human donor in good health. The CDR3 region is CASRWTGQGYGYTF. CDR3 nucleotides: TGTGCCAGTAGATGGACAGGGCAGGGCTATGGCTACACCTTC.